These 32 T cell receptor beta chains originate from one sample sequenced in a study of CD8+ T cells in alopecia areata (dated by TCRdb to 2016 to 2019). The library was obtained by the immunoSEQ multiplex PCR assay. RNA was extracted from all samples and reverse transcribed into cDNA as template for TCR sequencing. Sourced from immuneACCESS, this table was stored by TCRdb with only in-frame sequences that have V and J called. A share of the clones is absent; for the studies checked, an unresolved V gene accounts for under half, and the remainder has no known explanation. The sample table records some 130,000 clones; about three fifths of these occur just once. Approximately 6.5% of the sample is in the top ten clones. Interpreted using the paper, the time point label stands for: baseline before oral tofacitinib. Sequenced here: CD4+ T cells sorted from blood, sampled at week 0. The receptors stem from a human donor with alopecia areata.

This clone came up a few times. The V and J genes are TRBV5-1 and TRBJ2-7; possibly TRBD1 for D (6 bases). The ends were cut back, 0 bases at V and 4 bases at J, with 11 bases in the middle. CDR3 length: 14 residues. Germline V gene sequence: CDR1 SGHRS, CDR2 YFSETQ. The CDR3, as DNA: TGCGCCAGCAGCTTGGGAGGGACACCTTACGAGCAGTACTTC. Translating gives CASSLGGTPYEQYF.

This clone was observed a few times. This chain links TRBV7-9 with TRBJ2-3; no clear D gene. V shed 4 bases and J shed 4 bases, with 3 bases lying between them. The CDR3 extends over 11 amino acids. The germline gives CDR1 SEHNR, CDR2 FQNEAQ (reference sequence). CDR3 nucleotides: TGTGCCAGCAGCTACTCAGATACGCAGTATTTT. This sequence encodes CASSYSDTQYF. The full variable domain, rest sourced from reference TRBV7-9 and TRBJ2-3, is DTGVSQNPRHKITKRGQNVTFRCDPISEHNRLYWYRQTLGQGPEFLTYFQNEAQLEKSRLLSDRFSAERPKGSFSTLEIQRTEQGDSAMYLCASSYSDTQYFGPGTRLTVL.

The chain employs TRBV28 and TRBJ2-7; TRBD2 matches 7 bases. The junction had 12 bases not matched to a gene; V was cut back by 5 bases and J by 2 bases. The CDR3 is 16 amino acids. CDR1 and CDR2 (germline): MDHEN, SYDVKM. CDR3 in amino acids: CASSPVGGARTYEQYF. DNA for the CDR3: TGTGCCAGCAGTCCCGTGGGAGGGGCGCGCACCTACGAGCAGTACTTC. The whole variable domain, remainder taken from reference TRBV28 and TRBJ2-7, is DVKVTQSSRYLVKRTGEKVFLECVQDMDHENMFWYRQDPGLGLRLIYFSYDVKMKEKGDIPEGYSVSREKKERFSLILESASTNQTSMYLCASSPVGGARTYEQYFGPGTRLTVT.

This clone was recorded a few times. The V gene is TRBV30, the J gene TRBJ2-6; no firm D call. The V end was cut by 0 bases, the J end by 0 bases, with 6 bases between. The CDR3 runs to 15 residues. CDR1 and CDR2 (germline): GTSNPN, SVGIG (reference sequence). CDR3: CAWSVKDSGANVLTF. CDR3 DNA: TGTGCCTGGAGTGTGAAGGACTCTGGGGCCAACGTCCTGACTTTC.

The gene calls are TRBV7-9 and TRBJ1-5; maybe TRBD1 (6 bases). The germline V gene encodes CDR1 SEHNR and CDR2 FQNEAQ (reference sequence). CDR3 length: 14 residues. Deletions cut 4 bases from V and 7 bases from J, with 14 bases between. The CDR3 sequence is CASSSGEAGQPQHF. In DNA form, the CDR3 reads TGTGCCAGCAGCTCAGGGGAGGCAGGACAGCCCCAGCATTTT.

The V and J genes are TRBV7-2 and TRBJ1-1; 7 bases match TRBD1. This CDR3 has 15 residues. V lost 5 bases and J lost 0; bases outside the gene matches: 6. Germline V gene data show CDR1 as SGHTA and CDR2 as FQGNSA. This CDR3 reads CASSTSGTVNTEAFF. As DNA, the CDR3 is TGTGCCAGCAGCACCTCTGGGACAGTGAACACTGAAGCTTTCTTT.

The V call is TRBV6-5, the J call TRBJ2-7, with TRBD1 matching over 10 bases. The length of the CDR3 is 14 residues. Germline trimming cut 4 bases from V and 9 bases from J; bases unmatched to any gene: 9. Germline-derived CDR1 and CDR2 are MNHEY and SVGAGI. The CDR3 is CASSSDRGLGLQYF. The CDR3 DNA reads TGTGCCAGCAGTTCAGACAGGGGGCTCGGGCTGCAGTACTTC.

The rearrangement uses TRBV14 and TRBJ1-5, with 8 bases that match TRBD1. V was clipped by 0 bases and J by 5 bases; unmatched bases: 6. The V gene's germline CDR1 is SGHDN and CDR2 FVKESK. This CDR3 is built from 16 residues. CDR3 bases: TGTGCCAGCAGCCAAGATCGTCAGGGGGCTGATCAGCCCCAGCATTTT. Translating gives CASSQDRQGADQPQHF.

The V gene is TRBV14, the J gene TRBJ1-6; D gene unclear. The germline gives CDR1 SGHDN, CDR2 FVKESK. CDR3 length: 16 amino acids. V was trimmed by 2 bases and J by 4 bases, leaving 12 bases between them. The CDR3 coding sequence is TGTGCCAGCAGCCAAACTATTATGGAGTATAATTCACCCCTCCACTTT. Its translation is CASSQTIMEYNSPLHF.

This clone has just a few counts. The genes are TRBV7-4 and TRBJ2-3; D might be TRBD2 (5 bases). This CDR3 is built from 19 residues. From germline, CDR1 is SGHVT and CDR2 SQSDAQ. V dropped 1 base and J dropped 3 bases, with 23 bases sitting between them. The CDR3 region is CASSLGGFRGQSGTDTQYF. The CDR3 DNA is TGTGCCAGCAGCTTAGGCGGATTCCGGGGTCAAAGTGGGACAGATACGCAGTATTTT.

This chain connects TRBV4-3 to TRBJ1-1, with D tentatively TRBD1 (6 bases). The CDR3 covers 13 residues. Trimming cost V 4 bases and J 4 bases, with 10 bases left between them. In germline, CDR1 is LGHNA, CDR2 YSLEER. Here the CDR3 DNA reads TGCGCCAGCAGCCTAGAGGGGGGCACTGAAGCTTTCTTT. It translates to CASSLEGGTEAFF.

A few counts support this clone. The CDR3 spells CSVEYRGRHTEAFF. CDR3 coding DNA: TGCAGCGTTGAGTACAGGGGGCGACACACTGAAGCTTTCTTT. This chain connects TRBV29-1 to TRBJ1-1; 9 bases are shared with TRBD1. Germline V gives CDR1 SQVTM, CDR2 ANQGSEA. The length of the CDR3 is 14 residues. V shed 3 bases and J 3 bases; nucleotides not matched to a gene: 5.

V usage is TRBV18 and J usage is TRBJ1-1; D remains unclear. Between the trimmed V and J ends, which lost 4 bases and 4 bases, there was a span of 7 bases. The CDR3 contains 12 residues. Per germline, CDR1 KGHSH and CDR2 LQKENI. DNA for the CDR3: TGTGCCAGCTCACTTAAGGGCACTGAAGCTTTCTTT. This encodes CASSLKGTEAFF.

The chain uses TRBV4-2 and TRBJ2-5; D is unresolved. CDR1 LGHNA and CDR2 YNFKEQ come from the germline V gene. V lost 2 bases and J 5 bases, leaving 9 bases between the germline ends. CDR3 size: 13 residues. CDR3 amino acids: CASSQYGSETQYF. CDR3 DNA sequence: TGTGCCAGCAGCCAATACGGATCTGAGACCCAGTACTTC.

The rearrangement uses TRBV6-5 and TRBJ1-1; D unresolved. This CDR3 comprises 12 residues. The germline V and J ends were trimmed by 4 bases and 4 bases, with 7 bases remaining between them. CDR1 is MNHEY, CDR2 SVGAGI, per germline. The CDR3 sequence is CASSSDRTEAFF. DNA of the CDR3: TGTGCCAGCAGTTCAGACCGCACTGAAGCTTTCTTT.

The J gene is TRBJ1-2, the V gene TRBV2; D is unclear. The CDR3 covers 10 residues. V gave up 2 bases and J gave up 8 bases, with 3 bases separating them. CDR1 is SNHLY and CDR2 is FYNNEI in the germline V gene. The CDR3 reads CASSEPGYTF. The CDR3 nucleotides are TGTGCCAGCAGTGAACCCGGCTACACCTTC.

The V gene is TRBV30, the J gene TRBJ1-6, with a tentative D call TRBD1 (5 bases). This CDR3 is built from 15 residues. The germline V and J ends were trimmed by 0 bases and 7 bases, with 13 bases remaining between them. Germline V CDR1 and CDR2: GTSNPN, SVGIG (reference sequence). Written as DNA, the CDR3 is TGTGCCTGGAGTGTACAAGGGGCCTCCAATTCACCCCTCCACTTT. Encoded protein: CAWSVQGASNSPLHF.

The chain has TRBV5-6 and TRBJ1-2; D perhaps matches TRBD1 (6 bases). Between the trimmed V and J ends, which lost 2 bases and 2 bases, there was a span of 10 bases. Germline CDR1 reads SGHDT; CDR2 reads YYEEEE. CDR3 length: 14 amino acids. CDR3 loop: CASSFGQSNYGYTF. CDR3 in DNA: TGTGCCAGCAGCTTCGGACAGTCCAACTATGGCTACACCTTC.

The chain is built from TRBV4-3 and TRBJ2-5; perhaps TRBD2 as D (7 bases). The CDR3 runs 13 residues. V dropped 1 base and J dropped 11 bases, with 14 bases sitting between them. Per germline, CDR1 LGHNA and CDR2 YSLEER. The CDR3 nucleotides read TGCGCCAGCAGCCAAGTGCGGGGGACATTACAGTACTTC. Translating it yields CASSQVRGTLQYF.

The CDR3 is CASSDSAVGYTF. DNA for the CDR3: TGTGCCAGCAGTGACTCCGCGGTTGGCTACACCTTC. The J gene is TRBJ1-2, the V gene TRBV6-4; D gene uncertain. Germline values: CDR1 MRHNA, CDR2 SNTAGT. The V end lost 0 bases, the J end lost 7 bases, and 6 bases lay between the germline ends. The CDR3 spans 12 residues.

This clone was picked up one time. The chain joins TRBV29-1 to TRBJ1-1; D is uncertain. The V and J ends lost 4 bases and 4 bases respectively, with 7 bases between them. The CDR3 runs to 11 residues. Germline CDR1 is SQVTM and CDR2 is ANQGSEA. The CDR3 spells CSVVRSTEAFF. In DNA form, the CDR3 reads TGCAGCGTTGTAAGGAGCACTGAAGCTTTCTTT.

CDR3 residues: CATSRGDSGGQETQYF. The DNA for the CDR3 is TGTGCCACCAGCAGAGGGGATAGCGGGGGGCAAGAGACCCAGTACTTC. The chain has TRBV15 and TRBJ2-5; 10 bases are shared with TRBD2. This CDR3 is 16 amino acids long. The V and J ends lost 1 base and 2 bases, in that order; junction bases with no gene match: 4. The germline gives CDR1 LNHNV, CDR2 YYDKDF (reference sequence).

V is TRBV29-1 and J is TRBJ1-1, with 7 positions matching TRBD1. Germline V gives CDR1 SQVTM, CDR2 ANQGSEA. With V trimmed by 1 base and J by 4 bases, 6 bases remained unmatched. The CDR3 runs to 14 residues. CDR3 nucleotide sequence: TGCAGCGTTGAAGTGGTCAGGGGGGGCACTGAAGCTTTCTTT. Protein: CSVEVVRGGTEAFF.

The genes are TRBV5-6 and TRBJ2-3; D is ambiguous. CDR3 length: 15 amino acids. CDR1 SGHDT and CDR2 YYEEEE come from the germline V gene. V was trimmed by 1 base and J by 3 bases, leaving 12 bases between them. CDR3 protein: CASSLRTGRTDTQYF. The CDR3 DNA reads TGTGCCAGCAGCTTGCGCACCGGTCGGACAGATACGCAGTATTTT.

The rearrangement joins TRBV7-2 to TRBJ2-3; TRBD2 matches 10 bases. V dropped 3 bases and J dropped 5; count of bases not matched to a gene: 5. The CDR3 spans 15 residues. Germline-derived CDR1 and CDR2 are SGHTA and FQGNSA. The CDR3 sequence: CASSLSGGARDTQYF. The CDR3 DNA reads TGTGCCAGCAGCTTGAGCGGGGGGGCGAGAGATACGCAGTATTTT.

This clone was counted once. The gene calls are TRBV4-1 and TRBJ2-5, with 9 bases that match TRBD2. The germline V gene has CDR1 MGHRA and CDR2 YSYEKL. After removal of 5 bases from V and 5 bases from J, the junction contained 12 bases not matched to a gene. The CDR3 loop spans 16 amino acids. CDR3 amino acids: CASSVSPGLAEETQYF. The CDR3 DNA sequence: TGCGCCAGCAGCGTAAGTCCGGGACTAGCTGAGGAGACCCAGTACTTC.

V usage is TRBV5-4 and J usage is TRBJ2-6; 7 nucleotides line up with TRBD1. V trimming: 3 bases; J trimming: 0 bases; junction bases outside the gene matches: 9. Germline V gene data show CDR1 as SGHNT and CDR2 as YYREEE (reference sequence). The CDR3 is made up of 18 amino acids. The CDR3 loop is CASSSYRGSPSGANVLTF. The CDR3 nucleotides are TGTGCCAGCAGCTCATACAGGGGCTCTCCCTCTGGGGCCAACGTCCTGACTTTC.

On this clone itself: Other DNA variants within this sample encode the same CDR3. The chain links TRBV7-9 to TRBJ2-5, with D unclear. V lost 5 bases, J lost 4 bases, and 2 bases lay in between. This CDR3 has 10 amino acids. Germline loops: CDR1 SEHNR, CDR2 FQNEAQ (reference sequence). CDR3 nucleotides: TGTGCCAGCAGCCGAGAGACCCAGTACTTC. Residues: CASSRETQYF. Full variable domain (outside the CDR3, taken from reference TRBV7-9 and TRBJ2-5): DTGVSQNPRHKITKRGQNVTFRCDPISEHNRLYWYRQTLGQGPEFLTYFQNEAQLEKSRLLSDRFSAERPKGSFSTLEIQRTEQGDSAMYLCASSRETQYFGPGTRLLVL.

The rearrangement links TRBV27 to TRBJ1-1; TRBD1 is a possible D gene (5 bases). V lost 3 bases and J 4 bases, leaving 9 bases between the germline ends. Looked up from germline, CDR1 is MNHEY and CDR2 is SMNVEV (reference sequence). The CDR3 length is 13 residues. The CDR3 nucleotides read TGTGCCAGCAGTTTTACTGGGGGCACTGAAGCTTTCTTT. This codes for CASSFTGGTEAFF.

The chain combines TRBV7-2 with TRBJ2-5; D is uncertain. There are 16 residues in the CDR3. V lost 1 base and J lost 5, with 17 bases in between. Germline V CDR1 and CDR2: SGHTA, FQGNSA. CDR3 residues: CASSLVWNLGSETQYF. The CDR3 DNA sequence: TGTGCCAGCAGCTTAGTTTGGAACCTCGGAAGCGAGACCCAGTACTTC. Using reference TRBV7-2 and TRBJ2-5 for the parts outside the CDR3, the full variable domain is GAGVSQSPSNKVTEKGKDVELRCDPISGHTALYWYRQSLGQGLEFLIYFQGNSAPDKSGLPSDRFSAERTGGSVSTLTIQRTQQEDSAVYLCASSLVWNLGSETQYFGPGTRLLVL.

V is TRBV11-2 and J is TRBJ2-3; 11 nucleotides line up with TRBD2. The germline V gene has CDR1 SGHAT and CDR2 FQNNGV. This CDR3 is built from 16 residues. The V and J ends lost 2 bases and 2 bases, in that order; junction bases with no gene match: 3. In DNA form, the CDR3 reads TGTGCCAGCAGCTTAACTAGCGGGGGACCCACAGATACGCAGTATTTT. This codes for CASSLTSGGPTDTQYF.

The CDR3 DNA follows: TGCAGCGCCGCCACCGGGACTAGCATCCCAGATACGCAGTATTTT. Encoded protein: CSAATGTSIPDTQYF. The chain recombines TRBV29-1 with TRBJ2-3, with 9 bases aligning to TRBD2. The CDR3 extends over 15 amino acids. Trimming removed 7 bases from V and 4 bases from J; junction bases left unmatched: 12. Germline-derived CDR1 and CDR2 are SQVTM and ANQGSEA.